The 5 T cell receptor beta chains given below trace back to one sample, sequenced in a study of response to subunit inactivated influenza vaccine. TCRdb reprocessed the RT-PCR reads via MiXCR and lists one record per CDR3 protein. The sample contains about 540,000 distinct CDR3 sequences, 20% to 25% of which appear only once. This sample was also put to use in a study of T cells expressing NK-cell markers. That study adds: The TCR beta cDNA came from 5'RACE template switching with UMIs.

The material sequenced was CD4+ T cells sorted from PBMCs, taken 11 to 12 days after vaccination. Receptors originate from a man in his fifties who received an inactivated influenza vaccine.

This clonotype was seen many times. The chain recombines TRBV2 with TRBJ1-4; D is uncertain. The germline V gene has CDR1 SNHLY and CDR2 FYNNEI. V lost 7 bases and J 4 bases, leaving 4 bases between the germline ends. The CDR3 is 11 amino acids. The DNA of the CDR3 is TGTGCCAGCACACGTAATGAAAAACTGTTTTTT. Translated, it gives CASTRNEKLFF.

The sample holds many counts of this clonotype. The chain joins TRBV4-2 to TRBJ2-1, with TRBD2 matching over 11 bases. CDR1 is LGHNA, CDR2 YNFKEQ, per germline. The junction had 10 bases not matched to a gene; V was cut back by 0 bases and J by 6 bases. The CDR3 is 18 amino acids. This chain's CDR3 is CASSQDGQTSGIFNEQFF. CDR3 DNA sequence: TGTGCCAGCAGCCAAGATGGGCAGACTAGCGGGATTTTCAATGAGCAGTTCTTC.

This clonotype was detected only a few times. CDR3 DNA: TGCGCCAGCAGCCAAGGGACGAGGGGGGGCTATGGCTACACCTTC. Its protein is CASSQGTRGGYGYTF. The genes are TRBV4-3 and TRBJ1-2, with D possibly matching TRBD1 (6 bases). The germline V gene encodes CDR1 LGHNA and CDR2 YSLEER. The CDR3 runs to 15 residues. Between the trimmed V and J ends, which lost 1 base and 4 bases, there was a span of 13 bases.

This clonotype was counted between two and nine times. The V call is TRBV5-1, the J call TRBJ2-7; 13 bases are shared with TRBD2. The CDR3 has 15 amino acids. In germline, CDR1 is SGHRS, CDR2 YFSETQ. V lost 4 bases and J lost 6; bases outside the gene matches: 7. CDR3 bases: TGCGCCAGCAGCGGAACTAGCGGGAGGGCCGGCGAGCAGTACTTC. Its protein product is CASSGTSGRAGEQYF. The variable domain in full, completed from reference TRBV5-1 and TRBJ2-7, reads KAGVTQTPRYLIKTRGQQVTLSCSPISGHRSVSWYQQTPGQGLQFLFEYFSETQRNKGNFPGRFSGRQFSNSRSEMNVSTLELGDSALYLCASSGTSGRAGEQYFGPGTRLTVT.

This clonotype was counted a few times. The chain combines TRBV5-1 with TRBJ2-1; 7 nucleotides match TRBD1. The CDR3 runs 16 residues. V was pared by 0 bases and J by 5 bases, with 8 bases of the junction left unmatched. The germline V gene encodes CDR1 SGHRS and CDR2 YFSETQ. The CDR3 nucleotides read TGCGCCAGCAGCTTGGTAGTAGGGACAGCGCACAATGAGCAGTTCTTC. Translation: CASSLVVGTAHNEQFF.